These T cell receptor beta chains were read from a single sample in a study of blood T cells in healthy people across ages. A single record per CDR3 protein comes from TCRdb applying MiXCR to the 5' RACE reads. The sample lists over a million distinct CDR3 sequences; roughly 59% were seen once. The sample taken for sequencing was blood. The receptor source for this set is a man younger than 35 in good health. The CDR3 runs from the conserved cysteine through the conserved F or W. Each record gives: clone size, J gene, CDR3 length, V gene, CDR3 protein. The size field is filled for only some rows; it gives once, few, many or a size class.

clone_size: .; j_call: TRBJ2-1; cdr3_length: 13; v_call: TRBV12-3/TRBV12-4; cdr3_aa: CASTGDHYNEQFF
clone_size: few; j_call: TRBJ1-1; cdr3_length: 13; v_call: TRBV4-2; cdr3_aa: CASSQEGRAEAFF
clone_size: once; j_call: TRBJ2-5; cdr3_length: 13; v_call: TRBV12-3/TRBV12-4; cdr3_aa: CASSVPQGREQYF
clone_size: .; j_call: TRBJ2-6; cdr3_length: 16; v_call: TRBV7-9; cdr3_aa: CASSLARGSGANVLTF
clone_size: .; j_call: TRBJ2-6; cdr3_length: 15; v_call: TRBV12-3/TRBV12-4; cdr3_aa: CASSGLSSGANVLTF
clone_size: .; j_call: TRBJ2-2; cdr3_length: 13; v_call: TRBV5-5; cdr3_aa: CASSYQEAGELFF
clone_size: .; j_call: TRBJ2-1; cdr3_length: 17; v_call: TRBV4-2; cdr3_aa: CASSQAPTSGVYNEQFF
clone_size: .; j_call: TRBJ1-2; cdr3_length: 13; v_call: TRBV6-5; cdr3_aa: CVSSYSTGDGYTF
clone_size: .; j_call: TRBJ2-1; cdr3_length: 17; v_call: TRBV4-1; cdr3_aa: CASSPVDRGASYNEQFF
clone_size: .; j_call: TRBJ2-5; cdr3_length: 15; v_call: TRBV7-9; cdr3_aa: CASSLMGVSQETQYF
clone_size: few; j_call: TRBJ2-7; cdr3_length: 14; v_call: TRBV4-1; cdr3_aa: CASSQGTLSPDKYF
clone_size: once; j_call: TRBJ2-5; cdr3_length: 9; v_call: TRBV20-1; cdr3_aa: CSAAETQYF
clone_size: .; j_call: TRBJ2-3; cdr3_length: 19; v_call: TRBV25-1; cdr3_aa: CASSEFGIAVEGHTDTQYF
clone_size: few; j_call: TRBJ2-3; cdr3_length: 13; v_call: TRBV20-1; cdr3_aa: CSARGGRGYTQYF
clone_size: .; j_call: TRBJ2-3; cdr3_length: 16; v_call: TRBV29-1; cdr3_aa: CSVEAPQQEPSDTQYF
clone_size: few; j_call: TRBJ2-3; cdr3_length: 15; v_call: TRBV7-9; cdr3_aa: CASSFDRGLMDTQYF
clone_size: .; j_call: TRBJ2-5; cdr3_length: 15; v_call: TRBV7-2; cdr3_aa: CASSLAKSIQETQYF
clone_size: .; j_call: TRBJ2-5; cdr3_length: 15; v_call: TRBV10-3; cdr3_aa: CAIRGSGERGETQYF
clone_size: .; j_call: TRBJ2-1; cdr3_length: 15; v_call: TRBV4-1; cdr3_aa: CASSQDRGALNEQFF